Shown below are 29 T cell receptor beta chains from a single sample sequenced in a study of blood T cell repertoires in COVID-19. The assay was immunoSEQ multiplex PCR, and TCRdb's table has in-frame clones only and misses some. The table lists approximately 200,000 clones, roughly nine tenths of them singletons. The sequenced sample was PBMCs or T cells enriched from blood (not recorded which). All receptors come from a woman younger than 30 in a cohort exposed to, infected with or recovered from COVID-19 (not recorded which).

This chain links TRBV18 with TRBJ2-2, with D perhaps TRBD1 (5 bases). The germline V gene encodes CDR1 KGHSH and CDR2 LQKENI. This CDR3 has 15 residues. With 7 bases removed from V and 3 bases from J, the gap between germline ends came to 15 bases. In DNA form, the CDR3 reads TGTGCCAGCTACAAAGGGGCGCGCGACACCGGGGAGCTGTTTTTT. This encodes CASYKGARDTGELFF.

The genes are TRBV6-1 and TRBJ1-6; no definite D call. The CDR3 sequence is 15 residues long. V gave up 3 bases and J gave up 5 bases, with 11 bases separating them. Germline V gene lookup returns CDR1 MNHNS and CDR2 SASEGT. The CDR3 DNA is TGTGCCAGCAGTGAGCGGGGAGTAAATAATTCACCCCTCCACTTT. This translates into CASSERGVNNSPLHF.

This chain links TRBV3-1 (or the pseudogene TRBV3-2) with TRBJ1-5; D might be TRBD1 (6 bases). Trimming shortened V by 0 bases and J by 7 bases, and 10 bases separated the two germline ends. Germline V lookup: CDR1 LGHDT, CDR2 YNNKEL (reference sequence). CDR3 length: 14 residues. The CDR3 sequence is CASSQDPRGQPQHF. Written as DNA, the CDR3 is TGTGCCAGCAGCCAAGATCCCAGGGGCCAGCCCCAGCATTTT.

The chain employs TRBV3-1 (or the pseudogene TRBV3-2) and TRBJ1-1; D not resolved. Germline CDR1 is LGHDT and CDR2 is YNNKEL (reference sequence). V lost 1 base and J lost 13, with 13 bases in between. The CDR3 runs 12 residues. This CDR3 is CASSQGYPEVFF. The CDR3 bases are TGTGCCAGCAGCCAAGGCTACCCGGAGGTTTTCTTT.

The V gene is TRBV9, the J gene TRBJ1-1; 10 positions match TRBD1. The ends lost 4 bases at V and 0 bases at J; junction bases unmatched: 6. The CDR3 is 16 residues long. CDR1 and CDR2 from the germline V gene are SGDLS and YYNGEE. The DNA of the CDR3 is TGTGCCAGCAGCTACGGGACAGGGGACATGAACACTGAAGCTTTCTTT. Its protein product is CASSYGTGDMNTEAFF.

This chain connects TRBV29-1 to TRBJ2-1; 7 bases line up with TRBD2. The CDR3 contains 15 residues. The J segment lost 7 bases and the V segment lost 3 bases, leaving 12 bases of the junction unmatched. The V gene's germline CDR1 is SQVTM and CDR2 ANQGSEA. The CDR3: CSVEMLAEPGNEQFF. The CDR3, as DNA: TGCAGCGTTGAGATGCTAGCGGAGCCAGGGAATGAGCAGTTCTTC.

The rearrangement joins TRBV11-2 to TRBJ2-2, with 9 positions matching TRBD1. The J segment lost 4 bases and the V segment lost 5 bases, leaving 2 bases of the junction unmatched. CDR3 length: 14 amino acids. Germline assignment: CDR1 SGHAT and CDR2 FQNNGV. The CDR3 loop reads CASSRQGVTGELFF. DNA of the CDR3: TGTGCCAGCAGCCGACAGGGGGTCACCGGGGAGCTGTTTTTT. The variable domain in full, with the rest retrieved from reference TRBV11-2 and TRBJ2-2, is EAGVAQSPRYKIIEKRQSVAFWCNPISGHATLYWYQQILGQGPKLLIQFQNNGVVDDSQLPKDRFSAERLKGVDSTLKIQPAKLEDSAVYLCASSRQGVTGELFFGEGSRLTVL.

The V and J genes are TRBV2 and TRBJ2-2, with a possible D match to TRBD1 (5 bases). Germline V CDR1 and CDR2: SNHLY, FYNNEI. CDR3 size: 17 residues. Trimming left V 5 bases short and J 4 bases short, with 20 bases between. The CDR3 region has the DNA TGTGCCAGCAGTTTTTTGCGGCCGACAGTGGCCACCGGGGAGCTGTTTTTT. As protein: CASSFLRPTVATGELFF.

The chain is built from TRBV6-6 and TRBJ1-1; the match to TRBD1 covers 7 bases. V lost 7 bases to trimming and J lost 3 bases; unmatched junction nucleotides: 11. The CDR3 is made up of 15 amino acids. From germline, CDR1 is MNHNY and CDR2 SVGAGI (reference sequence). CDR3 DNA sequence: TGTGCCAGCACCCTACAAAGACAGGGCGACACTGAAGCTTTCTTT. It specifies CASTLQRQGDTEAFF.

This clone has a single count. This rearrangement joins TRBV5-1 to TRBJ2-3, with 7 bases matching TRBD1. The germline gives CDR1 SGHRS, CDR2 YFSETQ. The CDR3 is 15 amino acids. With V trimmed by 2 bases and J by 1 base, 4 bases remained unmatched. The CDR3 is CASSLGTGGTDTQYF. CDR3 DNA sequence: TGCGCCAGCAGCTTAGGAACAGGGGGCACAGATACGCAGTATTTT.

This chain connects TRBV15 to TRBJ2-5; perhaps TRBD1 as D (5 bases). Germline V gene sequence: CDR1 LNHNV, CDR2 YYDKDF (reference sequence). V lost 5 bases, J lost 2 bases, and 15 bases lay in between. This CDR3 contains 15 residues. The CDR3: CATSVDRLGQETQYF. The CDR3 DNA sequence: TGTGCCACCAGCGTAGACAGACTGGGGCAAGAGACCCAGTACTTC.

V gene TRBV11-2 combines with J gene TRBJ1-1, with a possible D match to TRBD1 (5 bases). The CDR3 is 13 residues long. V dropped 1 base and J dropped 5 bases, with 8 bases sitting between them. CDR1 is SGHAT and CDR2 is FQNNGV in the germline V gene. The CDR3 reads CASSLVRETEAFF. As DNA, the CDR3 is TGTGCCAGCAGCTTAGTCAGGGAAACTGAAGCTTTCTTT.

This rearrangement joins TRBV7-2 to TRBJ2-1; 15 nucleotides match TRBD2. The CDR3 loop spans 16 amino acids. Losses at the gene ends were 5 bases for V and 9 bases for J; bases not matched to a gene: 8. CDR1 SGHTA and CDR2 FQGNSA come from the germline V gene. The CDR3 DNA reads as TGTGCCAGCAGCCCGGGGACTAGCGGGGGGTCTACTGAGCAGTTCTTC. This gives the protein CASSPGTSGGSTEQFF.

The V gene is TRBV5-1, the J gene TRBJ2-6; 8 bases match TRBD1. The germline CDR1 and CDR2 sequences are SGHRS and YFSETQ. CDR3 length: 19 residues. The V and J ends lost 0 bases and 0 bases, in that order; junction bases with no gene match: 8. CDR3 amino acids: CASSLVGGTGASGANVLTF. As DNA, the CDR3 is TGCGCCAGCAGCTTGGTTGGGGGGACAGGAGCCTCTGGGGCCAACGTCCTGACTTTC.

The CDR3, as DNA: TGTGCCAGCAGCGAATACTTAACTAGCGGGCCCACCTACGAGCAGTACTTC. Residues: CASSEYLTSGPTYEQYF. The rearrangement uses TRBV7-2 and TRBJ2-7; 9 nucleotides align to TRBD2. J was trimmed by 2 bases and V by 5 bases; bases with no gene match: 13. Germline V gives CDR1 SGHTA, CDR2 FQGNSA. This CDR3 is built from 17 residues.

This clone was seen once. For the CDR3, the DNA is TGTGCCAGCAGTTACGATGGAACAGGGAACTATGGCTACACCTTC. Encoded protein: CASSYDGTGNYGYTF. The rearrangement joins TRBV6-5 to TRBJ1-2; TRBD1 might be the D (6 bases). The CDR3 contains 15 residues. V lost 2 bases, J lost 2 bases, and 12 bases lay in between. Germline loops: CDR1 MNHEY, CDR2 SVGAGI.

The J gene is TRBJ2-1, the V gene TRBV3-1 (or the pseudogene TRBV3-2); TRBD1 agrees at 8 bases. The CDR3 runs 15 residues. Germline V gene sequence: CDR1 LGHDT, CDR2 YNNKEL (reference sequence). After removal of 5 bases from V and 8 bases from J, the junction contained 11 bases not matched to a gene. For the CDR3, the DNA is TGTGCCAGCAGCTCCCGGACAGGGAGGTGGGATGAGCAGTTCTTC. Amino acid sequence: CASSSRTGRWDEQFF.

This chain uses TRBV2 with TRBJ1-2; TRBD1 might be the D (6 bases). V lost 7 bases, J lost 0 bases, and 21 bases lay in between. CDR1 SNHLY and CDR2 FYNNEI come from the germline V gene. The CDR3 contains 17 residues. The CDR3 spells CASTLGRGLEANYGYTF. The CDR3 coding sequence is TGTGCCAGCACGCTTGGCAGGGGTCTCGAAGCTAACTATGGCTACACCTTC.

V usage is TRBV19 and J usage is TRBJ2-1; TRBD2 aligns across 8 bases. Germline CDR1 reads LNHDA; CDR2 reads SQIVND (reference sequence). After removal of 0 bases from V and 8 bases from J, the junction contained 15 bases not matched to a gene. The CDR3 consists of 18 residues. The DNA of the CDR3 is TGTGCCAGTAGTATAGATCTACCGGTGGCGGGAGGTAAAGATGAGCAGTTCTTC. It codes for CASSIDLPVAGGKDEQFF.

J is TRBJ1-1 and V is TRBV11-2, with TRBD1 matching 8 bases. V lost 6 bases and J lost 5; bases outside the gene matches: 5. Looked up from germline, CDR1 is SGHAT and CDR2 is FQNNGV. CDR3 size: 13 residues. In DNA form, the CDR3 reads TGTGCCAGCAGACTGGACAGGGAAACTGAAGCTTTCTTT. This encodes CASRLDRETEAFF.

The J gene is TRBJ1-3, the V gene TRBV28; D uncertain. The CDR3 is made up of 15 amino acids. The germline V gene has CDR1 MDHEN and CDR2 SYDVKM. V was clipped by 8 bases and J by 0 bases, with 14 bases between them. CDR3 nucleotides: TGTGCCAGCGGTCCCGGACTGATCTCTGGAAACACCATATATTTT. Translating it yields CASGPGLISGNTIYF.

This clone has only one observation. The J gene is TRBJ2-3, the V gene TRBV5-4, with a tentative D call TRBD2 (5 bases). This CDR3 comprises 14 residues. CDR1 is SGHNT, CDR2 YYREEE, per germline (reference sequence). Trimming took off 3 bases at V and 1 base at J, with 9 bases between the two ends. The CDR3: CASSSRTGTDTQYF. As DNA, the CDR3 is TGTGCCAGCAGCTCACGGACTGGCACAGATACGCAGTATTTT.

V and J are TRBV4-1 and TRBJ2-1, with 8 bases fitting TRBD2. V shed 3 bases and J 8 bases; nucleotides not matched to a gene: 12. The CDR3 sequence is 16 residues long. Per the germline V gene, CDR1 is MGHRA and CDR2 is YSYEKL. CDR3 nucleotide sequence: TGCGCCAGCAGCCACCACGGGGGGGTCTCTCAGGATGAGCAGTTCTTC. This gives the protein CASSHHGGVSQDEQFF.

A remark on this clone: A read error may produce the germline difference seen at one junction end. This chain uses TRBV2 with TRBJ1-1; D may be TRBD1 (5 bases). The CDR3 covers 11 residues. Germline V CDR1 and CDR2: SNHLY, FYNNEI. CDR3 coding DNA: TGTGCCAGCAGTGGGAGGGCGGGGCTCCGGTTT. This translates into CASSGRAGLRF.

The V gene is TRBV5-1, the J gene TRBJ1-2; 8 positions match TRBD1. Germline CDR1 is SGHRS and CDR2 is YFSETQ. The ends lost 1 base at V and 6 bases at J; junction bases unmatched: 2. This CDR3 is built from 13 residues. CDR3 coding DNA: TGCGCCAGCAGCTTGACGGGACAGGATGGCTACACCTTC. Protein sequence: CASSLTGQDGYTF.

The CDR3 sequence is CASTPGWGTDTQYF. DNA of the CDR3: TGTGCCAGCACCCCGGGGTGGGGCACAGATACGCAGTATTTT. This rearrangement joins TRBV6-5 to TRBJ2-3; D is possibly TRBD2 (5 bases). There are 14 residues in the CDR3. CDR1 MNHEY and CDR2 SVGAGI come from the germline V gene. The ends were cut back, 7 bases at V and 1 base at J, with 12 bases in the middle.

In this sample, this clone turned up a few times. The CDR3 here is CASSPGTGAQDTQYF. The CDR3 coding sequence is TGTGCCAGTAGTCCAGGGACAGGGGCACAAGATACGCAGTATTTT. The genes are TRBV19 and TRBJ2-3, with 10 bases identical to TRBD1. The CDR3 extends over 15 amino acids. Trimming took 5 bases from V and 5 from J; bases not matched to a gene: 7. Germline loops: CDR1 LNHDA, CDR2 SQIVND (reference sequence).

The chain links TRBV9 to TRBJ1-1; D perhaps matches TRBD1 (6 bases). Germline values: CDR1 SGDLS, CDR2 YYNGEE. V shed 1 base and J shed 8 bases, with 21 bases lying between them. This CDR3 spans 16 amino acids. The CDR3 region has the DNA TGTGCCAGCAGCGTAAGTTTTCAGGGCCAAGGGGGAGAAGCTTTCTTT. Its translation: CASSVSFQGQGGEAFF.

This chain uses TRBV3-1 (or the pseudogene TRBV3-2) with TRBJ1-2; D ambiguous. CDR3 size: 14 residues. V was cut by 1 base and J by 5 bases, with 11 bases left in between. Germline V gene data show CDR1 as LGHDT and CDR2 as YNNKEL (reference sequence). CDR3 amino acids: CASSQVTQNYGYTF. As DNA, the CDR3 is TGTGCCAGCAGCCAAGTTACACAGAATTATGGCTACACCTTC.